This T cell receptor beta chain was sequenced in a study of shared clonotypes between healthy human individuals. V was shortened by 5 bases and J by 1 base, with 8 bases between the two germline ends. The CDR3 totals 13 residues. Per germline, CDR1 MNHEY and CDR2 SVGAGI. Sequencing was performed with immunoSEQ multiplex PCR; in TCRdb, only in-frame clones are kept and a portion is missing. This table holds roughly 2 million clones, approximately 96% found once. Sequencing used naive CD4+ T cells sorted from blood. The subset is: CD45RA+ positively selected. The sequence derives from a young man in good health. The chain carries TRBV6-5 and TRBJ1-1; D is unresolved. The CDR3 nucleotides read TGTGCCAGCAGTCAGAATAGGAACACTGAAGCTTTCTTT. Translating it yields CASSQNRNTEAFF.